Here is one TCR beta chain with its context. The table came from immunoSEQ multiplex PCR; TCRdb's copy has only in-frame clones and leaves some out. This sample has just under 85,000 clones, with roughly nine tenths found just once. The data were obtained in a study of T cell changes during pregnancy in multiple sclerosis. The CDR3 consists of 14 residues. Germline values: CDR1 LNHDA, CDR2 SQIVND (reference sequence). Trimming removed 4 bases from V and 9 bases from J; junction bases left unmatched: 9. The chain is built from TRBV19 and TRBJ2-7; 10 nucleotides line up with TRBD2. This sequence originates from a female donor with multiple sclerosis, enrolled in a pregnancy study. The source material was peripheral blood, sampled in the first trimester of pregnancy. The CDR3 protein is CASSTGLAEGRQYF. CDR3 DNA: TGTGCCAGTAGTACCGGACTAGCGGAGGGGCGGCAGTACTTC.